The 13 T cell receptor beta chains below come from one sample, sequenced in a study of blood T cell repertoires in COVID-19. Sequencing used immunoSEQ multiplex PCR; TCRdb keeps in-frame clones, though not all of them. The sample contains hundreds of thousands of clones, about 90% of which appear only once. Sequenced sample: PBMCs or T cells enriched from blood (not recorded which). The receptors derive from a woman aged 25 to 39 with acute COVID-19.

This clone was seen only a few times. The V call is TRBV7-3, the J call TRBJ2-2; 8 bases agree with TRBD1. The germline V gene has CDR1 SGHTA and CDR2 FQGTGA. This CDR3 is 14 amino acids long. V lost 4 bases and J lost 9; bases outside the gene matches: 7. The CDR3 DNA follows: TGTGCCAGCAGCTCCGGACAGGGTCCCCGGGAGCTGTTTTTT. It specifies CASSSGQGPRELFF.

V is TRBV9 and J is TRBJ2-2; D remains ambiguous. V shed 0 bases and J shed 7 bases, with 10 bases lying between them. The CDR3 is 14 residues long. CDR1 and CDR2 (germline): SGDLS, YYNGEE. This CDR3 is CASSVDPTVGELFF. CDR3 DNA sequence: TGTGCCAGCAGCGTAGACCCCACGGTCGGGGAGCTGTTTTTT. Filled out from reference TRBV9 and TRBJ2-2, the complete variable domain reads DSGVTQTPKHLITATGQRVTLRCSPRSGDLSVYWYQQSLDQGLQFLIQYYNGEERAKGNILERFSAQQFPDLHSELNLSSLELGDSALYFCASSVDPTVGELFFGEGSRLTVL.

This chain joins TRBV2 and TRBJ1-5, with 7 bases identical to TRBD1. The germline V gene encodes CDR1 SNHLY and CDR2 FYNNEI. The CDR3 runs 16 residues. The junction had 9 bases not matched to a gene; V was cut back by 6 bases and J by 1 base. The CDR3 spells CASSSSTGSSNQPQHF. The DNA for the CDR3 is TGTGCCAGCAGCTCCTCGACAGGGAGCAGCAATCAGCCCCAGCATTTT. Full variable domain (rest looked up from reference TRBV2 and TRBJ1-5): EPEVTQTPSHQVTQMGQEVILRCVPISNHLYFYWYRQILGQKVEFLVSFYNNEISEKSEIFDDQFSVERPDGSNFTLKIRSTKLEDSAMYFCASSSSTGSSNQPQHFGDGTRLSIL.

The DNA of the CDR3 is TGTGCCAGCAGCTTAGCGGTATCACTCTCTGGAAACACCATATATTTT. It codes for CASSLAVSLSGNTIYF. The rearrangement uses TRBV7-9 and TRBJ1-3, with unresolved D. Trimming stripped 0 bases from V and 0 bases from J, with 9 bases between. CDR3 size: 16 residues. CDR1 SEHNR and CDR2 FQNEAQ come from the germline V gene (reference sequence).

The CDR3: CASSYTGGVGNTIYF. The CDR3 DNA reads TGTGCCAGCAGCTACACCGGCGGGGTGGGAAACACCATATATTTT. The chain combines TRBV5-6 with TRBJ1-3; D ambiguous. V was shortened by 3 bases and J by 4 bases, with 14 bases between the two germline ends. Germline CDR1 and CDR2: SGHDT and YYEEEE. The CDR3 runs to 15 residues. Combining the CDR3 with reference TRBV5-6 and TRBJ1-3 gives the whole variable domain DAGVTQSPTHLIKTRGQQVTLRCSPKSGHDTVSWYQQALGQGPQFIFQYYEEEERQRGNFPDRFSGHQFPNYSSELNVNALLLGDSALYLCASSYTGGVGNTIYFGEGSWLTVV.

The V call is TRBV15, the J call TRBJ2-5; D may be TRBD1 (6 bases). In germline, CDR1 is LNHNV, CDR2 YYDKDF (reference sequence). V lost 0 bases and J 5 bases, leaving 13 bases between the germline ends. This CDR3 has 15 amino acids. CDR3 DNA: TGTGCCACCAGCAGAGATCTTCTAAGGGGGGAGACCCAGTACTTC. This encodes CATSRDLLRGETQYF. The variable domain in full, with the rest retrieved from reference TRBV15 and TRBJ2-5, is DAMVIQNPRYQVTQFGKPVTLSCSQTLNHNVMYWYQQKSSQAPKLLFHYYDKDFNNEADTPDNFQSRRPNTSFCFLDIRSPGLGDTAMYLCATSRDLLRGETQYFGPGTRLLVL.

The chain has TRBV28 and TRBJ2-5; no reliable D call. The V and J ends lost 7 bases and 1 base respectively, with 16 bases between them. CDR3 size: 15 residues. CDR1 and CDR2 (germline): MDHEN, SYDVKM. The CDR3 DNA reads TGTGCCAGCACCGACCTCCAGACTCCCCAAGAGACCCAGTACTTC. Amino acid sequence: CASTDLQTPQETQYF.

The V call is TRBV10-3, the J call TRBJ1-4, with D hard to call. There are 15 residues in the CDR3. Trimming stripped 0 bases from V and 0 bases from J, with 5 bases between. The germline V gene encodes CDR1 ENHRY and CDR2 SYGVKD. This CDR3 is CAISESVSTNEKLFF. In DNA form, the CDR3 reads TGTGCCATCAGTGAGTCCGTTTCAACTAATGAAAAACTGTTTTTT.

The J gene is TRBJ1-1, the V gene TRBV12-3 or TRBV12-4; D not resolved. The CDR3 is 13 residues long. Trimming pared 5 bases from V and 10 bases from J, leaving 17 bases between. The CDR3 sequence: CASSLARLVGAFF. The DNA for the CDR3 is TGTGCCAGCAGTCTTGCACGACTAGTGGGAGCTTTCTTT.

CDR3 nucleotides: TGCGCCAGCGCATACGGGACTAGCGGGAGTATTAGCACAGATACGCAGTATTTT. Translation gives CASAYGTSGSISTDTQYF. The chain uses TRBV5-1 and TRBJ2-3; 14 nucleotides align to TRBD2. This CDR3 is 18 amino acids long. The germline V gene has CDR1 SGHRS and CDR2 YFSETQ. V dropped 7 bases and J dropped 0; count of bases not matched to a gene: 10.

This clone was counted a single time. V and J are TRBV19 and TRBJ1-1; D gene uncertain. Germline CDR1 reads LNHDA; CDR2 reads SQIVND (reference sequence). This CDR3 region has 13 residues. Trimming took 1 base from V and 3 from J, leaving 6 bases between them. The CDR3: CASSIGGDTEAFF. DNA of the CDR3: TGTGCCAGTAGTATAGGGGGAGACACTGAAGCTTTCTTT.

The chain couples TRBV5-4 to TRBJ2-3, with 9 positions matching TRBD2. Germline CDR1 reads SGHNT; CDR2 reads YYREEE (reference sequence). The CDR3 runs to 17 residues. V shed 0 bases and J 5 bases; nucleotides not matched to a gene: 10. CDR3 bases: TGTGCCAGCAGCTTGGGTTTTAAGGCGGGGGGGGGAGATACGCAGTATTTT. Translating gives CASSLGFKAGGGDTQYF. Together with reference TRBV5-4 and TRBJ2-3, the CDR3 gives the full variable domain: ETGVTQSPTHLIKTRGQQVTLRCSSQSGHNTVSWYQQALGQGPQFIFQYYREEENGRGNFPPRFSGLQFPNYSSELNVNALELDDSALYLCASSLGFKAGGGDTQYFGPGTRLTVL.

The chain has TRBV2 and TRBJ1-4; a possible D gene is TRBD1 (6 bases). The germline gives CDR1 SNHLY, CDR2 FYNNEI. V lost 7 bases to trimming and J lost 8 bases, with 17 bases between them. This CDR3 spans 14 amino acids. The CDR3 DNA sequence: TGTGCCAGCACCCCAAGGGGGAGAAGAGAAAAACTGTTTTTT. This translates into CASTPRGRREKLFF.